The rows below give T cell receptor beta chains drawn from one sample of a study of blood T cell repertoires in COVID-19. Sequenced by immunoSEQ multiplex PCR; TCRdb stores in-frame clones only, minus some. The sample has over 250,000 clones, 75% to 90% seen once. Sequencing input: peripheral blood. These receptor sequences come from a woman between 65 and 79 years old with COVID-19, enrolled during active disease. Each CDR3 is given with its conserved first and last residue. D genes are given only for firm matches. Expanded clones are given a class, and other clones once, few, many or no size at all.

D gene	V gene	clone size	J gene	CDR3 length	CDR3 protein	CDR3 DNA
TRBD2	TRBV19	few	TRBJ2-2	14	CATGGGRNTGELFF	TGTGCCACTGGGGGAGGGCGGAACACCGGGGAGCTGTTTTTT
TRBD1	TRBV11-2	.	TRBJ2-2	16	CASSRTGALNTGELFF	TGTGCCAGCAGTCGTACAGGGGCCTTGAACACCGGGGAGCTGTTTTTT
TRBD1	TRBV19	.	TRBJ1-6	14	CASSIVDRDSPLHF	TGTGCCAGTAGTATAGTCGACAGGGATTCACCCCTCCACTTT
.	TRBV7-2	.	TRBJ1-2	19	CASSPRPTGHRTSNYGYTF	TGTGCCAGCAGCCCCAGACCGACGGGACACCGGACCTCTAACTATGGCTACACCTTC
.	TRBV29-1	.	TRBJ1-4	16	CSVEGRVDPTNEKLFF	TGCAGCGTTGAAGGGAGGGTCGACCCGACTAATGAAAAACTGTTTTTT
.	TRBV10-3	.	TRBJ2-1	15	CAITVDSSSYNEQFF	TGTGCCATCACAGTGGACTCAAGCTCCTACAATGAGCAGTTCTTC
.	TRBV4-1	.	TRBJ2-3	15	CASSQPTRTTDTQYF	TGCGCCAGCAGCCAGCCGACTCGAACCACAGATACGCAGTATTTT
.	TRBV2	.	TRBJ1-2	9	CASPYGYTF	TGTGCCAGCCCATATGGCTACACCTTC
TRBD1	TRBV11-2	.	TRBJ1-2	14	CASSQGQGAGGYTF	TGTGCCAGCAGCCAAGGACAGGGGGCGGGAGGCTACACCTTC
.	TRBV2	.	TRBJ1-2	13	CASSEGASYGYTF	TGTGCCAGCAGTGAGGGGGCCTCCTATGGCTACACCTTC
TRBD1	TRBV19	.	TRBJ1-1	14	CASLPQGGNTEAFF	TGTGCCAGTCTCCCACAGGGGGGGAACACTGAAGCTTTCTTT
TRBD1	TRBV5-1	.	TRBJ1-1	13	CASSPGGNTEAFF	TGCGCCAGCAGCCCAGGGGGTAACACTGAAGCTTTCTTT
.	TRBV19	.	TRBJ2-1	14	CASSIGGRTSWQFF	TGTGCCAGTAGTATTGGGGGCAGGACTAGTTGGCAGTTCTTC
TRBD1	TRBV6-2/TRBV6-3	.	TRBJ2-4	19	CASSYSRDSGPLAKNIQYF	TGTGCCAGCAGTTACTCCCGGGACAGCGGCCCATTGGCCAAAAACATTCAGTACTTC
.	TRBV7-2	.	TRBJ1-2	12	CASSPRDYGYTF	TGTGCCAGCAGCCCCAGGGACTATGGCTACACCTTC
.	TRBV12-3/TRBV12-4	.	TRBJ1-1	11	CASSQFTEAFF	TGTGCCAGCAGCCAGTTCACTGAAGCTTTCTTT
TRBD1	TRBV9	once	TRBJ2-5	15	CASSIRQGEGETQYF	TGTGCCAGCAGCATTCGACAGGGGGAAGGGGAGACCCAGTACTTC
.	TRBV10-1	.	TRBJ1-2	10	CASKRRGYTF	TGCGCCAGTAAGAGGAGGGGCTACACCTTC
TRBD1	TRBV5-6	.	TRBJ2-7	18	CASSPKPQGATGSYEQYF	TGTGCCAGCAGCCCAAAGCCCCAGGGGGCAACAGGTTCCTACGAGCAGTACTTC
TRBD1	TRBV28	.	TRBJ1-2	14	CASSLTGVENGYTF	TGTGCCAGCAGTCTGACAGGGGTTGAAAATGGCTACACCTTC
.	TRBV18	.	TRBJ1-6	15	CASSPLDPRGSPLHF	TGTGCCAGCTCTCCGCTCGACCCGAGAGGTTCACCCCTCCACTTT
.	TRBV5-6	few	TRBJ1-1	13	CASSLDRESEAFF	TGTGCCAGCAGCTTGGACAGGGAGAGTGAAGCTTTCTTT
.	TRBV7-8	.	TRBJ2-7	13	CASSLEGAGEQYF	TGTGCCAGCAGCTTGGAGGGGGCAGGGGAGCAGTACTTC
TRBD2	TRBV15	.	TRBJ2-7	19	CATSRDLGASGGSTYEQYF	TGTGCCACCAGCAGAGATTTAGGAGCAAGCGGGGGGTCTACCTACGAGCAGTACTTC
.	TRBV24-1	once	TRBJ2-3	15	CATSPGRWGTDTQYF	TGTGCCACCAGCCCAGGAAGGTGGGGCACAGATACGCAGTATTTT
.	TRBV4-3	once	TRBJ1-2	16	CASSQDRGGGIYGYTF	TGCGCCAGCAGCCAAGATCGGGGAGGAGGAATCTATGGCTACACCTTC
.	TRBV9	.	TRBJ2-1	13	CASSVATGNEQFF	TGTGCCAGCAGCGTAGCTACGGGGAATGAGCAGTTCTTC
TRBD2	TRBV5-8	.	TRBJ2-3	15	CASRSGTSGADTQYF	TGTGCCAGCCGCAGCGGGACTAGCGGGGCGGATACGCAGTATTTT
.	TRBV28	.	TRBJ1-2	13	CASSPTLGGFYTF	TGTGCCAGCAGTCCAACCTTAGGGGGATTCTACACCTTC
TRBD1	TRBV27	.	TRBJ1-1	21	CASRSILRQGSLTPPNTEAFF	TGTGCCAGCCGTTCCATATTACGACAGGGAAGTCTTACCCCGCCGAACACTGAAGCTTTCTTT
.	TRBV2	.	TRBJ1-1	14	CASSESRGETEAFF	TGTGCCAGCAGTGAATCGAGAGGCGAGACTGAAGCTTTCTTT
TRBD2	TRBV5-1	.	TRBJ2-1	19	CASRGPGLAGGQSYNEQFF	TGCGCCAGCAGGGGACCGGGACTAGCGGGGGGGCAGTCCTACAATGAGCAGTTCTTC